The 15 T cell receptor beta chains below were found in one sample sequenced in a study of T-cell memory formation after mild COVID-19. TCRdb used MiXCR to reprocess the 5' RACE reads, holding one entry per CDR3 protein. Found here are fewer than 500,000 distinct CDR3 sequences, 20% to 25% of them singletons; the top ten hold around 13%. Sequencing was done on a sample of PBMCs or a T cell subset sorted from them (not recorded which). All receptors derive from an adult woman who had mild COVID-19 (a few samples of this study predate the infection). Cell type and time point are not known.

V and J are TRBV29-1 and TRBJ2-5; 9 bases are shared with TRBD2. The ends lost 5 bases at V and 5 bases at J; junction bases unmatched: 9. The CDR3 has 14 residues. CDR1 SQVTM and CDR2 ANQGSEA come from the germline V gene. The CDR3 DNA follows: TGCAGCGTTCGTCAGCGGGGGGAGTGGGAGACCCAGTACTTC. Translation: CSVRQRGEWETQYF. Combining the CDR3 with reference TRBV29-1 and TRBJ2-5 gives the whole variable domain SAVISQKPSRDICQRGTSLTIQCQVDSQVTMMFWYRQQPGQSLTLIATANQGSEATYESGFVIDKFPISRPNLTFSTLTVSNMSPEDSSIYLCSVRQRGEWETQYFGPGTRLLVL.

J is TRBJ2-2 and V is TRBV18; 7 bases are shared with TRBD1. CDR1 and CDR2 from the germline V gene are KGHSH and LQKENI. The CDR3 has 14 amino acids. The V and J ends lost 2 bases and 6 bases, in that order; junction bases with no gene match: 3. The CDR3 nucleotides read TGTGCCAGCTCACCAGCGACAGGGTCCGGGGAGCTGTTTTTT. Its translation is CASSPATGSGELFF.

J is TRBJ2-3 and V is TRBV20-1; no definite D call. CDR1 DFQATT and CDR2 SNEGSKA come from the germline V gene (reference sequence). Trimming took off 4 bases at V and 2 bases at J, with 13 bases between the two ends. The CDR3 length is 14 residues. CDR3 residues: CSATKGPDTDTQYF. The CDR3 coding sequence is TGCAGTGCTACGAAAGGGCCCGACACAGATACGCAGTATTTT.

V usage is TRBV5-4 and J usage is TRBJ1-1; tentatively, D is TRBD1 (5 bases). This CDR3 is 16 amino acids long. V gave up 0 bases and J gave up 5 bases, with 17 bases separating them. Looked up from germline, CDR1 is SGHNT and CDR2 is YYREEE (reference sequence). The CDR3 nucleotides are TGTGCCAGCAGCTTGGTTAATCAGGGCCTGGGAACTGAAGCTTTCTTT. Its protein product is CASSLVNQGLGTEAFF.

A few counts support this clonotype. This rearrangement joins TRBV24-1 to TRBJ1-5; D is unresolved. Germline CDR1 reads KGHDR; CDR2 reads SFDVKD. With 3 bases removed from V and 7 bases from J, the gap between germline ends came to 15 bases. The CDR3 is 15 residues long. This chain's CDR3 is CATSDPARLGQPQHF. CDR3 DNA sequence: TGTGCCACCAGTGATCCCGCGAGGCTCGGCCAGCCCCAGCATTTT.

This sequence joins TRBV7-9 and TRBJ2-3, with 8 bases that match TRBD1. V trimming: 5 bases; J trimming: 4 bases; junction bases outside the gene matches: 5. The CDR3 is made up of 14 amino acids. Germline CDR1 and CDR2: SEHNR and FQNEAQ (reference sequence). Here the CDR3 DNA reads TGTGCCAGCAGCAAAGGACAGGGCGCAGATACGCAGTATTTT. This sequence encodes CASSKGQGADTQYF. The full variable domain, in which reference TRBV7-9 and TRBJ2-3 provide the parts outside the CDR3, is DTGVSQNPRHKITKRGQNVTFRCDPISEHNRLYWYRQTLGQGPEFLTYFQNEAQLEKSRLLSDRFSAERPKGSFSTLEIQRTEQGDSAMYLCASSKGQGADTQYFGPGTRLTVL.

The chain has TRBV12-3 or TRBV12-4 and TRBJ1-1; 7 nucleotides match TRBD1. The V and J ends lost 6 bases and 5 bases, in that order; junction bases with no gene match: 6. The CDR3 is 13 amino acids. CDR3 residues: CASRRTGVTEAFF. CDR3 nucleotide sequence: TGTGCCAGCAGGCGAACAGGGGTTACTGAAGCTTTCTTT.

The rearrangement links TRBV25-1 to TRBJ1-1; 7 positions match TRBD1. Germline V lookup: CDR1 MGHDK, CDR2 SYGVNS. V lost 7 bases and J lost 0; bases outside the gene matches: 8. The CDR3 length is 15 residues. The CDR3 DNA follows: TGTGCCAGCAAGGGGGACAGATACATGAACACTGAAGCTTTCTTT. Protein: CASKGDRYMNTEAFF.

V gene TRBV12-3 or TRBV12-4 combines with J gene TRBJ2-1, with D perhaps TRBD2 (6 bases). The CDR3 has 16 residues. V lost 3 bases and J lost 3, with 15 bases in between. CDR3 in DNA: TGTGCCAGCAGTTTTCGCGGATCGGGGGACTACAATGAGCAGTTCTTC. This sequence encodes CASSFRGSGDYNEQFF.

This clonotype appeared a few times. The chain uses TRBV15 and TRBJ2-7, with 11 bases fitting TRBD1. The germline V gene has CDR1 LNHNV and CDR2 YYDKDF (reference sequence). V shed 5 bases and J 3 bases; nucleotides not matched to a gene: 3. This CDR3 is 14 amino acids long. This chain's CDR3 is CATSGDRGVYEQYF. In DNA, the CDR3 is TGTGCCACCAGCGGGGACAGGGGGGTCTACGAGCAGTACTTC.

V and J are TRBV7-9 and TRBJ2-1, with a tentative D call TRBD2 (7 bases). This CDR3 comprises 14 residues. V lost 1 base and J lost 7, with 11 bases in between. Germline lookup yields CDR1 SEHNR and CDR2 FQNEAQ (reference sequence). Written as DNA, the CDR3 is TGTGCCAGCAGCTTAGGCAGGGGAGGGAATGAGCAGTTCTTC. It encodes CASSLGRGGNEQFF. The full variable domain, completed using reference TRBV7-9 and TRBJ2-1, is DTGVSQNPRHKITKRGQNVTFRCDPISEHNRLYWYRQTLGQGPEFLTYFQNEAQLEKSRLLSDRFSAERPKGSFSTLEIQRTEQGDSAMYLCASSLGRGGNEQFFGPGTRLTVL.

The chain combines TRBV18 with TRBJ2-3; the match to TRBD1 covers 8 bases. The CDR3 extends over 15 amino acids. With V trimmed by 6 bases and J by 6 bases, 11 bases remained unmatched. The germline gives CDR1 KGHSH, CDR2 LQKENI. The DNA of the CDR3 is TGTGCCAGCTCGGAGCAGGGGGCTCAGGCGGATACGCAGTATTTT. Translating gives CASSEQGAQADTQYF.

The gene calls are TRBV5-1 and TRBJ2-7; tentatively, D is TRBD1 or TRBD2 (6 bases each). The CDR3 runs to 17 residues. The germline gives CDR1 SGHRS, CDR2 YFSETQ. V shed 0 bases and J shed 0 bases, with 16 bases lying between them. CDR3 sequence reads: CASSLAPSGASSYEQYF. The CDR3 coding sequence is TGCGCCAGCAGCTTGGCTCCCTCGGGGGCCAGCTCCTACGAGCAGTACTTC.

The CDR3 reads CASSSRGLSEPLHF. CDR3 sequence (DNA): TGCGCCAGCAGCAGTCGGGGTCTTAGCGAACCCCTCCACTTT. The V gene is TRBV5-1, the J gene TRBJ1-6; D is ambiguous. Germline CDR1 reads SGHRS; CDR2 reads YFSETQ. The CDR3 consists of 14 residues. The germline V and J ends were trimmed by 4 bases and 12 bases, with 17 bases remaining between them.

This clonotype came up many times. The V call is TRBV27, the J call TRBJ2-7; 7 bases line up with TRBD1. CDR1 is MNHEY, CDR2 SMNVEV, per germline (reference sequence). Losses at the gene ends were 5 bases for V and 2 bases for J; bases not matched to a gene: 6. The CDR3 loop spans 14 amino acids. The CDR3 reads CASSTGDGTYEQYF. The CDR3 DNA is TGTGCCAGCAGTACAGGGGACGGTACCTACGAGCAGTACTTC.